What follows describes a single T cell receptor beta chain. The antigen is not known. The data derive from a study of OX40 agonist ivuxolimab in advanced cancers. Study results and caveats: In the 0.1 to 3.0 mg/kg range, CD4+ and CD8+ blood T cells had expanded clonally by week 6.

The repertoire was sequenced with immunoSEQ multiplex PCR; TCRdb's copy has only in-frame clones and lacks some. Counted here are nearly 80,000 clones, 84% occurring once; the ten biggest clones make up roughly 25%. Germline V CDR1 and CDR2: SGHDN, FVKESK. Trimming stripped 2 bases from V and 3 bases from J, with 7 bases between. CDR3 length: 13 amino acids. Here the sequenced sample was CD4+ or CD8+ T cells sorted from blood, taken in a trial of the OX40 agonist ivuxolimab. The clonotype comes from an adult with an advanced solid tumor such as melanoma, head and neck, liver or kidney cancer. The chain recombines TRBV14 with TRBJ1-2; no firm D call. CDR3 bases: TGTGCCAGCAGCCAACAGCCAGACTATGGCTACACCTTC. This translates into CASSQQPDYGYTF.